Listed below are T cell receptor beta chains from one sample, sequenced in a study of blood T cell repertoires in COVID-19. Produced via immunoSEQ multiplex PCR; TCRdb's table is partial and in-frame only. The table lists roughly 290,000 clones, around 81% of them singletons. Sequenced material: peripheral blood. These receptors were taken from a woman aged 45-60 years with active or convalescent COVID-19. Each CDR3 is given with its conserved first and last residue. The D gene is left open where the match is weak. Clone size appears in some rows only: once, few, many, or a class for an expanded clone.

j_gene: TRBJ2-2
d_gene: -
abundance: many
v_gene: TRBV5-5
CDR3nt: TGTGCCAGCAGCTTTTGGTCACAGGGCACCGGGGAGCTGTTTTTT
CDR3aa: CASSFWSQGTGELFF

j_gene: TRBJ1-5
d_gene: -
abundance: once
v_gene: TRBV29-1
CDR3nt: TGCAGCGTTGAAGTAAGAGGAATACTACTTCACAATCAGCCCCAGCATTTT
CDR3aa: CSVEVRGILLHNQPQHF

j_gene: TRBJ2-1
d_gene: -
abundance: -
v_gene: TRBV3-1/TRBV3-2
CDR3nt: TGTGCCAGCAGCCATCTCGCGGGAAAAAATGAGCAGTTCTTC
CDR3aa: CASSHLAGKNEQFF

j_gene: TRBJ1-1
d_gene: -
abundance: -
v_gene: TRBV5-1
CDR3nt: TGCGCCAGCAGCTCGGACGGAAGGGGGTACACTGAAGCTTTCTTT
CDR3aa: CASSSDGRGYTEAFF

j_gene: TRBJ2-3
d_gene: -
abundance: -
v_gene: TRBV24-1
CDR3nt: TGTGCCACCAGTGATTCTCTCACTCCCTCCCCGCAGTATTTT
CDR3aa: CATSDSLTPSPQYF

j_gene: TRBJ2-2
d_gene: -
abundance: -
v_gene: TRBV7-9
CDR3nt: TGTGCCACCAGGGTGGCGAGGCAGGGCGCCGGGGAGCTGTTTTTT
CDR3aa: CATRVARQGAGELFF

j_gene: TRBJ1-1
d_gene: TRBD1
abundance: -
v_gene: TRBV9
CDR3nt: TGTGCCAGCAGCCCTCAACAGGGGAGCACTGAAGCTTTCTTT
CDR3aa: CASSPQQGSTEAFF

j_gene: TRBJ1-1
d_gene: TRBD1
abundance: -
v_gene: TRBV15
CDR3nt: TGTGCCACCAGCAGAGAGACAGGGGGCTTCCCTGAAGCTTTCTTT
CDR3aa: CATSRETGGFPEAFF

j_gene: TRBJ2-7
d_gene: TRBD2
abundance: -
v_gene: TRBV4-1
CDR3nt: TGCGCCAGCAGCCAAGGACGGTGGGGAGGGTACGAGCAGTACTTC
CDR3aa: CASSQGRWGGYEQYF

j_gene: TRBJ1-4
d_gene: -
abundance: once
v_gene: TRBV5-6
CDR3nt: TGTGCCAGCAGCTTGAGATCGGGGTTTGAAAAACTGTTTTTT
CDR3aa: CASSLRSGFEKLFF

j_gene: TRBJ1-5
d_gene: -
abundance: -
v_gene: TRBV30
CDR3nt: TGTGCCTGGAGTTCTCAGGGGCAGCCCCAGCATTTT
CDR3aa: CAWSSQGQPQHF

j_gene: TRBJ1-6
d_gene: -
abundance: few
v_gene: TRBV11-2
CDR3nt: TGTGCCAGCAGAGGAACTAGCTCCTATAATTCACCCCTCCACTTT
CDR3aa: CASRGTSSYNSPLHF

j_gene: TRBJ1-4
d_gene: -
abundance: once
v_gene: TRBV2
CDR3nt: TGTGCCAGCACCACCAGGGTAGAAAAACTGTTTTTT
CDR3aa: CASTTRVEKLFF

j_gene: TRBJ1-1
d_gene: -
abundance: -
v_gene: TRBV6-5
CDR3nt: TGTGCCAGCAGCCGGCACGGACAGTTGAACACTGAAGCTTTCTTT
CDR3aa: CASSRHGQLNTEAFF

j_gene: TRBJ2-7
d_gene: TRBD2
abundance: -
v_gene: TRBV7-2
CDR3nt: TGTGCCAGCAGCTTAGGCGGGAGAATGGGGGTATACGAGCAGTACTTC
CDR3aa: CASSLGGRMGVYEQYF

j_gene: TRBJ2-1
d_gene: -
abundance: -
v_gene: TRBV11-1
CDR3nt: TGTGCCAGCAGCCTTGACACTGAGCAGTTCTTC
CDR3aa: CASSLDTEQFF

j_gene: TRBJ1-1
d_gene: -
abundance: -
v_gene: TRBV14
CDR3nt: TGTGCCAGCAGCCGTGCAGGGCCTTTTGCTGAAGCTTTCTTT
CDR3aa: CASSRAGPFAEAFF